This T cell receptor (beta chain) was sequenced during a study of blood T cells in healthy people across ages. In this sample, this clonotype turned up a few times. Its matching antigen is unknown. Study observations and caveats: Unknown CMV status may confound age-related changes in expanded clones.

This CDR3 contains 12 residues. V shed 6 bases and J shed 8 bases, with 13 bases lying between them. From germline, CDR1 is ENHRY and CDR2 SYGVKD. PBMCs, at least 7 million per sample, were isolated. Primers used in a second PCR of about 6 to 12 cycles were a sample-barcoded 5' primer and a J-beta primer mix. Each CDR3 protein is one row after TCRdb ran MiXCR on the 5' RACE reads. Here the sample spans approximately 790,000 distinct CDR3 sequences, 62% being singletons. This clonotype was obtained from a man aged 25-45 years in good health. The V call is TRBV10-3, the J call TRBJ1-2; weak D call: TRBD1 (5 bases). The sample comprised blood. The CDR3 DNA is TGTGCCATCAGGGGGCCTAAGGGGGGCTACACCTTC. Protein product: CAIRGPKGGYTF.